Listed here are 10 T cell receptor beta chains from one sample, sequenced in a study of OX40 agonist ivuxolimab in advanced cancers. TCRdb keeps only in-frame clones here, not all; method: immunoSEQ multiplex PCR. The data contain tens of thousands of clones, around 82% of them seen just once; the ten biggest clones take up around 12%. The sample was CD4+ or CD8+ T cells sorted from blood, taken in a trial of the OX40 agonist ivuxolimab. The receptors originated from an adult with an advanced solid tumor such as melanoma, head and neck, liver or kidney cancer.

With regard to this clone: Since a much larger clone is just one base distant, this may be a read error. Other DNA sequences in this specimen translate into the identical CDR3. The chain carries TRBV4-1 and TRBJ2-1, with 12 bases lining up with TRBD2. The germline V gene encodes CDR1 MGHRA and CDR2 YSYEKL. With V trimmed by 4 bases and J by 8 bases, 6 bases remained unmatched. CDR3 length: 15 residues. CDR3 residues: CASSLTSGGGYEQFF. The CDR3 DNA is TGCGCCAGCAGCCTGACTAGCGGGGGAGGGTATGAGCAGTTCTTC.

CDR3 sequence reads: CATQRGTGVNYGYTF. The CDR3 DNA reads as TGTGCCACCCAGAGGGGGACAGGGGTTAACTATGGCTACACCTTC. The genes are TRBV27 and TRBJ1-2; 10 nucleotides match TRBD1. The CDR3 consists of 15 residues. CDR1 and CDR2 from the germline V gene are MNHEY and SMNVEV (reference sequence). Losses at the gene ends were 10 bases for V and 1 base for J; bases not matched to a gene: 9.

This clone has only one observation. An end of the junction does not agree with germline; a read error may underlie this. V usage is TRBV30 and J usage is TRBJ2-2; D gene uncertain. Per germline, CDR1 GTSNPN and CDR2 SVGIG (reference sequence). CDR3 length: 15 amino acids. CDR3 nucleotide sequence: TGTGCCTGGAGCCCCTACTGCGCCTCCGATCGGGCGCTGTTTTTC. This sequence encodes CAWSPYCASDRALFF.

This chain uses TRBV7-2 with TRBJ1-1; D ambiguous. Germline CDR1 and CDR2: SGHTA and FQGNSA. This CDR3 is 13 amino acids long. Trimming pared 2 bases from V and 0 bases from J, leaving 4 bases between. The CDR3 nucleotides read TGTGCCAGCAGCTTAACGTTGAACACTGAAGCTTTCTTT. Translating it yields CASSLTLNTEAFF.

The V and J genes are TRBV5-4 and TRBJ2-1; the match to TRBD1 covers 7 bases. The CDR3 has 14 residues. With 0 bases clipped from V and 6 bases from J, the junction kept 3 bases outside the gene matches. Germline assignment: CDR1 SGHNT and CDR2 YYREEE (reference sequence). The CDR3 spells CASSLGDSPNEQFF. CDR3 DNA sequence: TGTGCCAGCAGCTTGGGGGACAGCCCCAATGAGCAGTTCTTC.

The chain is built from TRBV15 and TRBJ2-3; tentatively, D is TRBD1 (6 bases). The V end lost 8 bases, the J end lost 2 bases, and 20 bases lay between the germline ends. Germline V CDR1 and CDR2: LNHNV, YYDKDF (reference sequence). The CDR3 consists of 16 residues. CDR3 sequence: CATSPRRDTTTDTQYF. The CDR3 coding sequence is TGTGCCACCTCCCCGCGCAGGGACACAACCACAGATACGCAGTATTTT.

The rearrangement links TRBV4-1 to TRBJ2-7; a possible D gene is TRBD2 (6 bases). The CDR3 extends over 17 amino acids. V dropped 1 base and J dropped 5 bases, with 21 bases sitting between them. Germline values: CDR1 MGHRA, CDR2 YSYEKL. For the CDR3, the DNA is TGCGCCAGCAGCCAAGCAAACCCCGGGGGAGGTCGGGACGAGCAGTACTTC. Amino acids: CASSQANPGGGRDEQYF.

The V call is TRBV27, the J call TRBJ2-5; 7 bases align to TRBD1. The last part of the DNA fits TRBJ2-7 better; the J call may be wrong. The CDR3 length is 16 residues. The V gene's germline CDR1 is MNHEY and CDR2 SMNVEV (reference sequence). Here the CDR3 DNA reads TGTGCCAGCAGTCCAAAGGGGGCAAGGGGGTCCTACGAGCAGTACTTC. Translating it yields CASSPKGARGSYEQYF.

This clone has more than one count but fewer than ten. This chain connects TRBV4-1 to TRBJ2-5; TRBD1 matches at 8 bases. Unmatched junction bases numbered 3, after V lost 4 bases and J lost 5 bases. CDR3 length: 13 residues. Germline CDR1 is MGHRA and CDR2 is YSYEKL. CDR3 coding DNA: TGCGCCAGCAGCCGAGGGACAGGCGAGACCCAGTACTTC. This sequence encodes CASSRGTGETQYF.

This sequence joins TRBV6-4 and TRBJ2-2; D is perhaps TRBD2 (6 bases). Germline V gene data show CDR1 as MRHNA and CDR2 as SNTAGT. The V and J ends lost 4 bases and 5 bases respectively, with 8 bases between them. The CDR3 contains 13 residues. The CDR3 region is CASSVEGTGELFF. CDR3 in DNA: TGTGCCAGCAGTGTGGAGGGAACCGGGGAGCTGTTTTTT.